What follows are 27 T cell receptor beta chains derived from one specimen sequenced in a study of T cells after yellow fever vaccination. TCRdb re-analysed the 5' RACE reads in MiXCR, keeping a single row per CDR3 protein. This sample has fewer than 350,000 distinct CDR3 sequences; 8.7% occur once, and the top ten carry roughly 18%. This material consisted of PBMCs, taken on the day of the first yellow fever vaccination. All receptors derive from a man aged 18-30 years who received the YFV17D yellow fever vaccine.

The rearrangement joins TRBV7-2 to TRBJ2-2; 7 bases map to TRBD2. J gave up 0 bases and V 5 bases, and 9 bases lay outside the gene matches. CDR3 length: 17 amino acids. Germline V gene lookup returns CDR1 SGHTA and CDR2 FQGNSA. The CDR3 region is CASSLDPRGANTGELFF. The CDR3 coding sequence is TGTGCCAGCAGCCTCGACCCCCGGGGGGCGAACACCGGGGAGCTGTTTTTT.

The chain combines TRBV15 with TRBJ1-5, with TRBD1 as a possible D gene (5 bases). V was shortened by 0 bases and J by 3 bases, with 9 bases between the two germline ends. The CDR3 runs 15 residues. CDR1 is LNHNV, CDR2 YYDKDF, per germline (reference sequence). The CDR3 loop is CATSRDRGVNQPQHF. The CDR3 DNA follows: TGTGCCACCAGCAGAGATCGAGGGGTCAATCAGCCCCAGCATTTT.

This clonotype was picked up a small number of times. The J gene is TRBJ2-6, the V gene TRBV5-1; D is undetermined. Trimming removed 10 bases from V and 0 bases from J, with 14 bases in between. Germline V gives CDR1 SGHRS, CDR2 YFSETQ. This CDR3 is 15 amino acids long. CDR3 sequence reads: CASYDGYSGANVLTF. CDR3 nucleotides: TGCGCCTCATACGACGGCTACTCTGGGGCCAACGTCCTGACTTTC.

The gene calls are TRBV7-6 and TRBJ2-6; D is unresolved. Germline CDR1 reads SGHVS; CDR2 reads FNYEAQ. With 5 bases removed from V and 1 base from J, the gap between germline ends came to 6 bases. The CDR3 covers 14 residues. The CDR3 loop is CASSGVSGANVLTF. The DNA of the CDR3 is TGTGCCAGCAGCGGAGTGTCTGGGGCCAACGTCCTGACTTTC.

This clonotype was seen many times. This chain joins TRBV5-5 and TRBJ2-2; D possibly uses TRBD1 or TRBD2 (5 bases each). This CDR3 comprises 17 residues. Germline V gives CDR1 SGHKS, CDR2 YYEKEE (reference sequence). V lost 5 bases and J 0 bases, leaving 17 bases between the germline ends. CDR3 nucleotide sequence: TGTGCCAGCAGTTGGGACGGAAGATCCTCGAACACCGGGGAGCTGTTTTTT. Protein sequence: CASSWDGRSSNTGELFF.

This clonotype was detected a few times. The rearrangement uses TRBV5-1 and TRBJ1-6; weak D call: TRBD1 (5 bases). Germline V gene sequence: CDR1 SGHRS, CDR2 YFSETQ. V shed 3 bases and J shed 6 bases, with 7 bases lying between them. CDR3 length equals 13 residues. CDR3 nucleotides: TGCGCCAGCAGCTACGACAGTAATTCACCCCTCCACTTT. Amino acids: CASSYDSNSPLHF.

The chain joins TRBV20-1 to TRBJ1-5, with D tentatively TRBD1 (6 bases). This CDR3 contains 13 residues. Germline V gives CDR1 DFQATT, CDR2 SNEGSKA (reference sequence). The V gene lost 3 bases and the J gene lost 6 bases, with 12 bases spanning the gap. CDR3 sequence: CSASSGAVQPQHF. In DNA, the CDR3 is TGCAGTGCTAGTTCGGGGGCAGTTCAGCCCCAGCATTTT.

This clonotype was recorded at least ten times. The DNA of the CDR3 is TGTGCCAGCAGCGGATGGGGGGGCCCCCCAGATACGCAGTATTTT. Residues: CASSGWGGPPDTQYF. The V call is TRBV9, the J call TRBJ2-3, with D possibly being TRBD2 (7 bases). Germline CDR1 and CDR2: SGDLS and YYNGEE. Trimming cost V 3 bases and J 4 bases, with 15 bases left between them. CDR3 length equals 15 residues. Complete variable domain (other parts from reference TRBV9 and TRBJ2-3): DSGVTQTPKHLITATGQRVTLRCSPRSGDLSVYWYQQSLDQGLQFLIQYYNGEERAKGNILERFSAQQFPDLHSELNLSSLELGDSALYFCASSGWGGPPDTQYFGPGTRLTVL.

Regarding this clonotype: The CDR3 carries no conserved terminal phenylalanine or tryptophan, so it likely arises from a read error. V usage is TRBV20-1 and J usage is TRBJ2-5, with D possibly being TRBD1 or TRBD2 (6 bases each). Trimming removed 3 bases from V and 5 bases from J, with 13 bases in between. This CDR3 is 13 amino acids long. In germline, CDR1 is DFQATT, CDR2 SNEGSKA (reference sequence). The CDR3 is CSAREGVAETQYL. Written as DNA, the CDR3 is TGCAGTGCTAGGGAGGGGGTGGCCGAGACCCAGTACCTC.

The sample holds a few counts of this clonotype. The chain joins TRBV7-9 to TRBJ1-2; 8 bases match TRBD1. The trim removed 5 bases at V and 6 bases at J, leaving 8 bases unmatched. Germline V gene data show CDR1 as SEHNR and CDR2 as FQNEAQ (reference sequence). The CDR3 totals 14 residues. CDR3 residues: CASSRSDRADGYTF. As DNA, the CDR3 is TGTGCCAGCAGCAGGTCGGACAGGGCTGATGGCTACACCTTC.

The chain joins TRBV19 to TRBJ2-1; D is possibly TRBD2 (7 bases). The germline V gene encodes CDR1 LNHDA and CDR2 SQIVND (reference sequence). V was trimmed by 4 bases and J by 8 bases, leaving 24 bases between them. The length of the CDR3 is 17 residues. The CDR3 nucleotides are TGTGCCAGTAGTACCCCCCCCGTCGGGGGGCGAGGAGATGAGCAGTTCTTC. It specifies CASSTPPVGGRGDEQFF.

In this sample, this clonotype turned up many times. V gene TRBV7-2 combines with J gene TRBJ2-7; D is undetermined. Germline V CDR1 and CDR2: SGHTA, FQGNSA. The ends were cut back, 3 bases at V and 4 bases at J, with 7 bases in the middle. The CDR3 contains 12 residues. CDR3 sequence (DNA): TGTGCCAGCAGCTTTAGTGGGTACGAGCAGTACTTC. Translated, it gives CASSFSGYEQYF.

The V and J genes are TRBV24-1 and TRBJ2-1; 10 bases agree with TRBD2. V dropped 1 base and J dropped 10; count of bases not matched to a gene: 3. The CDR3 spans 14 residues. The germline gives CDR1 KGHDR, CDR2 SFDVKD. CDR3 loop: CATSDFQRGGEQFF. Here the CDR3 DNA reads TGTGCCACCAGTGATTTCCAGCGGGGGGGCGAGCAGTTCTTC.

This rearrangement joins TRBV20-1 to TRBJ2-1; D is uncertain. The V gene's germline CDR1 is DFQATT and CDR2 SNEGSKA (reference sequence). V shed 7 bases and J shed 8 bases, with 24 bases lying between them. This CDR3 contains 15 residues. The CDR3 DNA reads TGCAGTGGAACCCCTGGCCGAATCGTCCCATATGAGCAGTTCTTC. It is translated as CSGTPGRIVPYEQFF.

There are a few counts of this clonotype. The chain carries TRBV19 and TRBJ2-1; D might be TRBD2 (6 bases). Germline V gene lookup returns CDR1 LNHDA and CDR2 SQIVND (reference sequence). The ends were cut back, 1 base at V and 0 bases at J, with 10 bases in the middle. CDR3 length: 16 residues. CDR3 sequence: CASSIGGTPSYNEQFF. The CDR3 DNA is TGTGCCAGTAGTATAGGTGGGACTCCCTCCTACAATGAGCAGTTCTTC. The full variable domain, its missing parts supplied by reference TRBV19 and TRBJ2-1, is DGGITQSPKYLFRKEGQNVTLSCEQNLNHDAMYWYRQDPGQGLRLIYYSQIVNDFQKGDIAEGYSVSREKKESFPLTVTSAQKNPTAFYLCASSIGGTPSYNEQFFGPGTRLTVL.

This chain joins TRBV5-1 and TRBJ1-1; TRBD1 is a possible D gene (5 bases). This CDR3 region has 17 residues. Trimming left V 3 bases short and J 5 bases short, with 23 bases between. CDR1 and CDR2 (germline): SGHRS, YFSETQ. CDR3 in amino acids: CASSSYFWGVNATEAFF. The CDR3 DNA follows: TGCGCCAGCAGCTCGTACTTCTGGGGCGTAAATGCGACTGAAGCTTTCTTT.

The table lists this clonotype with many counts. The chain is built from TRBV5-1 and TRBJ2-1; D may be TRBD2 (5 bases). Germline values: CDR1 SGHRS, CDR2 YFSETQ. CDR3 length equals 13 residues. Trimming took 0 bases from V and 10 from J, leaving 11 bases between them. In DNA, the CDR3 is TGCGCCAGCAGCTTGGGACCCGGGGAGGAGCAGTTCTTC. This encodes CASSLGPGEEQFF.

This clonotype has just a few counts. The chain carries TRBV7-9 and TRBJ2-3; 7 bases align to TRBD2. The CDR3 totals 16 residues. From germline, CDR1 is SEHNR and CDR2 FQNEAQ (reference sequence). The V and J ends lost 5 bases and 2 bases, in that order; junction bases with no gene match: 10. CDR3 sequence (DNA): TGTGCCAGCAGCCAAACGAGCGGGGTTAACACAGATACGCAGTATTTT. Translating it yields CASSQTSGVNTDTQYF.

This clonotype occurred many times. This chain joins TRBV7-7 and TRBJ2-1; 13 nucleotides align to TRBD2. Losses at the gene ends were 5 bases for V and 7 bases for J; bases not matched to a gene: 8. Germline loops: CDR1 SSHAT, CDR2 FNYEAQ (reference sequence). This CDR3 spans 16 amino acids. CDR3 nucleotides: TGTGCCAGCAGCGCGGTACTAGCGGGGGGGCCGAATGAGCAGTTCTTC. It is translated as CASSAVLAGGPNEQFF.

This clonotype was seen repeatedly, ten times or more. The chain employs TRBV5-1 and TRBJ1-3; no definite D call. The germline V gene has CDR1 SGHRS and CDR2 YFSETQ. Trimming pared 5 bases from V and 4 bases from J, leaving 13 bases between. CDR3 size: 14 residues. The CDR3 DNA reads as TGCGCCAGCAGTCCACGCACAGCCGGAAACACCATATATTTT. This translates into CASSPRTAGNTIYF.

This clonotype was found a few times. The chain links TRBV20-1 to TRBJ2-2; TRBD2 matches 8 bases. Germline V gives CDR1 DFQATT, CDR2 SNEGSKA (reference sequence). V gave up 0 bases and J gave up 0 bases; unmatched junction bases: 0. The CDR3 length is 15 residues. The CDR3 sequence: CSARERGANTGELFF. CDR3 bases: TGCAGTGCTAGAGAGCGGGGGGCGAACACCGGGGAGCTGTTTTTT.

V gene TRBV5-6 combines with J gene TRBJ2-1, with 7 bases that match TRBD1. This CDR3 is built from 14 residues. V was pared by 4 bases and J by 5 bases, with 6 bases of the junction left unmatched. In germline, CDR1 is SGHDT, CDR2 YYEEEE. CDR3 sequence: CASSTGARDNEQFF. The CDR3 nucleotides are TGTGCCAGCAGCACAGGGGCCAGGGACAATGAGCAGTTCTTC.

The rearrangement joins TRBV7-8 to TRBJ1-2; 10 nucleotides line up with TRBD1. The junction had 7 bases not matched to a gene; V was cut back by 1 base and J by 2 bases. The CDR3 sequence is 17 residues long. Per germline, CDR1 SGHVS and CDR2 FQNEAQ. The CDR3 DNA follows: TGTGCCAGCAGCTTAGACCCCGGGACAGGGGTAAACTATGGCTACACCTTC. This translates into CASSLDPGTGVNYGYTF.

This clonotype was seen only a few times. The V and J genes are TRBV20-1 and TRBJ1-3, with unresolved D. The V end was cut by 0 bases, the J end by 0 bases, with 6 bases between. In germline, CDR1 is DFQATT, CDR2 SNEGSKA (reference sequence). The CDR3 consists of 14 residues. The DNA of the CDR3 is TGCAGTGCTAGAGAGGTCCTCTCTGGAAACACCATATATTTT. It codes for CSAREVLSGNTIYF.

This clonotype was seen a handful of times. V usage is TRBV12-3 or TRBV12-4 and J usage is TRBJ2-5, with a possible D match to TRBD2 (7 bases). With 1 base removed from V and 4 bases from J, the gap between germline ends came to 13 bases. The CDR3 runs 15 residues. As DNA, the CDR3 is TGTGCCAGCAGTTTAGTAGGGGGGGTAGGAGAGACCCAGTACTTC. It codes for CASSLVGGVGETQYF.

The CDR3 spells CASSQSPSGRAGNEQFF. Written as DNA, the CDR3 is TGCGCCAGCAGCCAAAGCCCCTCGGGGCGAGCGGGCAATGAGCAGTTCTTC. The chain is built from TRBV4-3 and TRBJ2-1, with D maybe TRBD2 (6 bases). Trimming took 2 bases from V and 6 from J, leaving 20 bases between them. Germline loops: CDR1 LGHNA, CDR2 YSLEER. The CDR3 length is 17 residues.

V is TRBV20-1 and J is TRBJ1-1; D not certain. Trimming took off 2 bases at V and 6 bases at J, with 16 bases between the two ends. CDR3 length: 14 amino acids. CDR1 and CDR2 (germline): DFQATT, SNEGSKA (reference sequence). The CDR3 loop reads CSARFPASGPEAFF. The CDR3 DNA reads TGCAGTGCTAGATTCCCAGCATCTGGCCCTGAAGCTTTCTTT.